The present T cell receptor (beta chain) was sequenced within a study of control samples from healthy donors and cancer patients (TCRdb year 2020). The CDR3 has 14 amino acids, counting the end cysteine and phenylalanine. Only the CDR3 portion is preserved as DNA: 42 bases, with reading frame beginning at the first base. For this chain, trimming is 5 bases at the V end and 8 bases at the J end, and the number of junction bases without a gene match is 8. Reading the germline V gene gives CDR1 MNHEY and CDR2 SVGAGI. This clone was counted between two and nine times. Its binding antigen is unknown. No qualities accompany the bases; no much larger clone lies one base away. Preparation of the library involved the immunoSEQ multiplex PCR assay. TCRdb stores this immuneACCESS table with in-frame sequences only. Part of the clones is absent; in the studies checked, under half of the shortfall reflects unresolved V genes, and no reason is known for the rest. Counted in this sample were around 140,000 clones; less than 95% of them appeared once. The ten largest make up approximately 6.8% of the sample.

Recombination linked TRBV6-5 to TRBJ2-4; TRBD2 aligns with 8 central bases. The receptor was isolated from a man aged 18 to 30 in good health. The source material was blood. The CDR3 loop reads CASSPGGALDIQYF. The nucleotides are TGTGCCAGCAGTCCCGGGGGGGCTTTGGACATTCAGTACTTC.